The 2 T cell receptor beta chains presented below share a single source sample, sequenced in a study of CD8 T cells in Susac syndrome. With random hexamers, reverse transcription was performed on about 0.45 to 1 ug of RNA. TCRdb ran MiXCR on the immunoSEQ multiplex PCR reads and lists one entry per CDR3 protein. The data hold 130,000 or so distinct CDR3 sequences, with nearly 96% observed a single time. Source material: CD4+ T cells from PBMCs. These receptors all stem from a human donor with Susac syndrome.

The V gene is TRBV29-1, the J gene TRBJ2-7; D is ambiguous. CDR1 SQVTM and CDR2 ANQGSEA come from the germline V gene. The CDR3 spans 12 residues. Trimming pared 7 bases from V and 0 bases from J, leaving 10 bases between. The CDR3 DNA follows: TGCAGCGCCCGTCTCAGCTCCTACGAGCAGTACTTC. Amino acid sequence: CSARLSSYEQYF.

J is TRBJ1-2 and V is TRBV6-5; a possible D gene is TRBD1 (6 bases). Trimming pared 5 bases from V and 4 bases from J, leaving 8 bases between. The CDR3 sequence is 12 residues long. Germline V gene lookup returns CDR1 MNHEY and CDR2 SVGAGI. The CDR3 reads CASSQGRYGYTF. The CDR3 DNA sequence: TGTGCCAGCAGTCAGGGGCGCTATGGCTACACCTTC.